The sequence of this TCR beta chain was determined in a study of Ad26.COV2.S vaccination and SARS-CoV-2 variants. This CDR3 region has 15 residues. Germline CDR1 is SGHRS and CDR2 is YFSETQ. The V gene lost 0 bases and the J gene lost 2 bases, with 11 bases spanning the gap. The treatment: around 19 received Ad26.COV2.S at low or high dose, single or two shots; 5 received placebo; per-sample allocation not given. Sampling happened 63 days after the first vaccine or placebo injection. The protocol was immunoSEQ multiplex PCR, while the TCRdb copy is restricted to in-frame clones and leaves out a portion. Found here are fewer than 400,000 clones, 75% to 90% of them singletons; the top ten hold over 5%.

The sequences come from peripheral blood, collected in a trial of Ad26.COV2.S vaccine versus placebo. The receptor was derived from a person aged 18-65 years who received the Ad26.COV2.S COVID-19 vaccine or a placebo. V usage is TRBV5-1 and J usage is TRBJ2-5; D is unresolved. CDR3 nucleotide sequence: TGCGCCAGCAGCTTGGTACCCGGGCAGCAAGAGACCCAGTACTTC. It encodes CASSLVPGQQETQYF.